This T cell receptor beta chain was profiled in a study of T cell responses to AZD1222 COVID-19 vaccine. Study-level points and caveats: The sample set comprised mostly white British donors with more females, and clonal diversity was possibly underestimated. There were vaccine-associated CD4 TCRs across spike, dominant at 160-218 and 743-854. The peak T cell response came first, and repertoires were sampled only after it. Of the AZD1222 recipients, only five or six were seropositive at baseline.

Trimming shortened V by 2 bases and J by 5 bases, and 9 bases separated the two germline ends. This CDR3 has 13 amino acids. On this clone: What it binds is unknown.

Assay: immunoSEQ multiplex PCR; the TCRdb copy retains only in-frame clones and omits some. The table lists 150,000 to 250,000 clones, roughly 92% of them singletons. The genes are TRBV12-3 or TRBV12-4 and TRBJ1-1, with D possibly TRBD1 on 5 matching bases. The sample here was peripheral blood, taken 28 days after the second AZD1222 dose. This sequence was found in an adult who received the AZD1222 COVID-19 vaccine. CDR3 nucleotide sequence: TGTGCCAGCAGTTTACAGGGATGGACTGAAGCTTTCTTT. Amino acid sequence: CASSLQGWTEAFF.